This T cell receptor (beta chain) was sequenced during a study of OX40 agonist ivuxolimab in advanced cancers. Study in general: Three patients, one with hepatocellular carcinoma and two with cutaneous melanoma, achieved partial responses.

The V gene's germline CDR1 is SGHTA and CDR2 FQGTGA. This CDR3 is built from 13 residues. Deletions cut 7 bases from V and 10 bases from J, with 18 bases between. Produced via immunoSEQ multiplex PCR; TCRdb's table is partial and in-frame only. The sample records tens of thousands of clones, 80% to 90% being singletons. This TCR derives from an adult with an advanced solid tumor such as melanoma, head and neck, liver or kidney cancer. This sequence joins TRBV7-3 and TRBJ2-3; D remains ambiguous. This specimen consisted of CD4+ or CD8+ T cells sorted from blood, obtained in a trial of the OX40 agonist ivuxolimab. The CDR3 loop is CASTPSISNPQYF. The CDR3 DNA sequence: TGTGCCAGCACCCCCTCCATTAGTAATCCGCAGTATTTT. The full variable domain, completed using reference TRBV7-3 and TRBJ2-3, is GAGVSQTPSNKVTEKGKYVELRCDPISGHTALYWYRQSLGQGPEFLIYFQGTGAADDSGLPNDRFFAVRPEGSVSTLKIQRTERGDSAVYLCASTPSISNPQYFGPGTRLTVL.